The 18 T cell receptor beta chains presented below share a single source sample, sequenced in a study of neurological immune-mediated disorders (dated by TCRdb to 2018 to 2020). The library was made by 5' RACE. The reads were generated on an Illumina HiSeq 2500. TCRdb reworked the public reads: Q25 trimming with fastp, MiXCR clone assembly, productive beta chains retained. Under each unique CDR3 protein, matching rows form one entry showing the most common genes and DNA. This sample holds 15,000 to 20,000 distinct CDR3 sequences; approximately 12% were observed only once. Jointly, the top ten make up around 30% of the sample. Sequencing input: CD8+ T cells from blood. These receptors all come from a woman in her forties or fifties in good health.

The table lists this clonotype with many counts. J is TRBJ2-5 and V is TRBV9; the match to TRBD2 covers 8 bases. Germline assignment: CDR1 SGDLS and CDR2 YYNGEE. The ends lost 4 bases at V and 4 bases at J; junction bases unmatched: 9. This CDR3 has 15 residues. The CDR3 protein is CASSTQRAGAETQYF. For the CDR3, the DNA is TGTGCCAGCAGCACCCAACGAGCGGGAGCAGAGACCCAGTACTTC.

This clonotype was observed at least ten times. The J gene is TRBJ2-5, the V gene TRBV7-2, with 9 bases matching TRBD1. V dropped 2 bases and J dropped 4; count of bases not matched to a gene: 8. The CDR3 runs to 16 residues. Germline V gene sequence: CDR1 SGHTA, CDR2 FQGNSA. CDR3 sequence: CASSLPRTGAAETQYF. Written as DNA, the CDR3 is TGTGCCAGCAGCTTACCGCGGACAGGGGCAGCAGAGACCCAGTACTTC.

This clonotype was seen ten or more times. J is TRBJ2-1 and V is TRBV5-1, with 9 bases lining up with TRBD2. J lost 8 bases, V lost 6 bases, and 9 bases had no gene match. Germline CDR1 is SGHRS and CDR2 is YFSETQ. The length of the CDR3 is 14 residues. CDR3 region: CASTPVTSGYEQFF. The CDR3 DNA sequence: TGCGCCAGCACGCCAGTGACTAGCGGTTATGAGCAGTTCTTC.

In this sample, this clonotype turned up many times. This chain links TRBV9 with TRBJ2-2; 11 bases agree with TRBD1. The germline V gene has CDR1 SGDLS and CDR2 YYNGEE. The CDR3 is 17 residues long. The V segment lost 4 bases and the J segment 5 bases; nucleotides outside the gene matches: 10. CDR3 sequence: CASSSPGDRGTTGELFF. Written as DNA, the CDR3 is TGTGCCAGCAGCTCCCCTGGGGACAGGGGGACGACCGGGGAGCTGTTTTTT.

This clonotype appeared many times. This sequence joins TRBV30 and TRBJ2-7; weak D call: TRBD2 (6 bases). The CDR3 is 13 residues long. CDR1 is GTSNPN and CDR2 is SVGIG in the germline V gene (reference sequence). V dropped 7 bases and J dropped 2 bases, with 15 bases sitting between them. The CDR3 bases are TGTGCCTCTACCAATAGCGGCACCTACGAGCAGTACTTC. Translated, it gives CASTNSGTYEQYF.

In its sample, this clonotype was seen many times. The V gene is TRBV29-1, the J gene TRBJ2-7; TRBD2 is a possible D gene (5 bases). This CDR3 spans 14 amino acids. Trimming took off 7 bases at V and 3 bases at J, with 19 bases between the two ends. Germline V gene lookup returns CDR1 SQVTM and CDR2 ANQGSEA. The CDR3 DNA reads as TGCAGCGCTACCGGGCGAGAGGGAAGCTACGAGCAGTACTTC. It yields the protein CSATGREGSYEQYF.

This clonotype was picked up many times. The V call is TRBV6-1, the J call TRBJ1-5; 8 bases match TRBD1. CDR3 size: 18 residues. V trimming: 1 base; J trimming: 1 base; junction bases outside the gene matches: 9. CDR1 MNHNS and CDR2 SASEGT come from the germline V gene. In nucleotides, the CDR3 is TGTGCCAGCAGTGAAGGCCAGGACAGGGTCGAGAGCAATCAGCCCCAGCATTTT. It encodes CASSEGQDRVESNQPQHF.

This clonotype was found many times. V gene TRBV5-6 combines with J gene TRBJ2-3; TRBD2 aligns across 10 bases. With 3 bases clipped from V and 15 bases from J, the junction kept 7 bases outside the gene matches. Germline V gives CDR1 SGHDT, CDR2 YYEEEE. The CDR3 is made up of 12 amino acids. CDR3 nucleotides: TGTGCCAGCAGCTCCGGGACTAGCGTGCGATATTTT. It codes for CASSSGTSVRYF.

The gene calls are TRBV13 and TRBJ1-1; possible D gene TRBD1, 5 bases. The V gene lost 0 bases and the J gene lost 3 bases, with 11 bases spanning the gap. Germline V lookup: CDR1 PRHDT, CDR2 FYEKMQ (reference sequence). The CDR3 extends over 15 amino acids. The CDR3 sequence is CASSLGIRGDTEAFF. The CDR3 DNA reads TGTGCCAGCAGCTTAGGTATCCGGGGGGACACTGAAGCTTTCTTT.

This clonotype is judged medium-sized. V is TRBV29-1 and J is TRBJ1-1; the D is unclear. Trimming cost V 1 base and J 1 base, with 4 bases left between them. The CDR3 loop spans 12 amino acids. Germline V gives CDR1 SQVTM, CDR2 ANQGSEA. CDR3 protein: CSVEGTNTEAFF. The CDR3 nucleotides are TGCAGCGTTGAAGGGACGAACACTGAAGCTTTCTTT.

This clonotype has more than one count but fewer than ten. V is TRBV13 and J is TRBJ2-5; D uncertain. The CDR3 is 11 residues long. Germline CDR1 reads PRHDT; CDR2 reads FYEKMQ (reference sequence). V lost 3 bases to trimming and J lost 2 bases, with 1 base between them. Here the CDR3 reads CASSFQETQYF. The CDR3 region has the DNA TGTGCCAGCAGCTTTCAAGAGACCCAGTACTTC. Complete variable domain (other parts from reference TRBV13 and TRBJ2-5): AAGVIQSPRHLIKEKRETATLKCYPIPRHDTVYWYQQGPGQDPQFLISFYEKMQSDKGSIPDRFSAQQFSDYHSELNMSSLELGDSALYFCASSFQETQYFGPGTRLLVL.

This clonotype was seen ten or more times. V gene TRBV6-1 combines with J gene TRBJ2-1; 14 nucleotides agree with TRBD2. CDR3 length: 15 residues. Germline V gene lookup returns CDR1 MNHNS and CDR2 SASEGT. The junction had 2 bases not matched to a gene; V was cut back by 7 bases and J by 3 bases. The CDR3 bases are TGTGCCAGCATCGGGACTAGCGGGGGCTACAATGAGCAGTTCTTC. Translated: CASIGTSGGYNEQFF.

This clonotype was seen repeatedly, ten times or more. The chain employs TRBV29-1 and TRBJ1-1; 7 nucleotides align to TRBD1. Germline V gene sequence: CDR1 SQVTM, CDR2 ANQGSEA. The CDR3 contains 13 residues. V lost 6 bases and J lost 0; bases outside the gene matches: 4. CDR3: CSVETGMNTEAFF. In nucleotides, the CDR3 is TGCAGCGTCGAGACAGGGATGAACACTGAAGCTTTCTTT.

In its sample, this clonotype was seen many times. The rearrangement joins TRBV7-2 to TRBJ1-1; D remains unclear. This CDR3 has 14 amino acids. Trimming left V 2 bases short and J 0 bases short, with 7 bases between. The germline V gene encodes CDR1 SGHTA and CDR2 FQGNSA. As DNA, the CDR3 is TGTGCCAGCAGCTTAATCTCAGTGAACACTGAAGCTTTCTTT. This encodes CASSLISVNTEAFF.

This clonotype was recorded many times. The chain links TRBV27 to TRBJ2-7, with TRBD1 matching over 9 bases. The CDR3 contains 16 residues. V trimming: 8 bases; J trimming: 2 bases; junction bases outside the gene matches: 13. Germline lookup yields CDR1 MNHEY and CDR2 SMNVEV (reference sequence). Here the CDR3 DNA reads TGTGCCAGCGCGGACAGGGGCACCCCCCATCCCTACGAGCAGTACTTC. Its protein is CASADRGTPHPYEQYF.

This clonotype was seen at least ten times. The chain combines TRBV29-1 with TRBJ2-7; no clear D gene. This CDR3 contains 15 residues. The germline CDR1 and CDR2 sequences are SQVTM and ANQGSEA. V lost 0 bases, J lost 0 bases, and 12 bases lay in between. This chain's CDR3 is CSVEDVGESSYEQYF. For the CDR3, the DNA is TGCAGCGTTGAAGATGTCGGAGAGAGCTCCTACGAGCAGTACTTC.

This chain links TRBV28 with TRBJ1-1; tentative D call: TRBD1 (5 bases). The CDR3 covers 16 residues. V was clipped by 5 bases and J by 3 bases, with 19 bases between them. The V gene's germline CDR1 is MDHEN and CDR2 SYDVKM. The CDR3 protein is CASSHFLRVPYTEAFF. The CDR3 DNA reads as TGTGCCAGCAGTCACTTTCTCAGGGTTCCCTACACTGAAGCTTTCTTT.

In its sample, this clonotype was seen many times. CDR3 coding DNA: TGTGCCAGCAGTGAAGCGGGTGCGTGGGAGCAGTACTTC. Protein: CASSEAGAWEQYF. V is TRBV2 and J is TRBJ2-7; D not resolved. Looked up from germline, CDR1 is SNHLY and CDR2 is FYNNEI. V dropped 0 bases and J dropped 7 bases, with 10 bases sitting between them. The CDR3 covers 13 residues.